This T cell receptor beta chain derives from a study of CD8 T cells in ankylosing spondylitis. Study results and limitations: Previously reported in reactive arthritis synovial fluid and blood were some of the motif variants. For ankylosing spondylitis blood, a TCR beta motif of under 10 highly homologous variants appeared characteristic. There was reportedly significant enrichment of clones that were disease-linked in matched ankylosing spondylitis synovial fluid.

Germline V gives CDR1 SGHRS, CDR2 YFSETQ. Trimming took 2 bases from V and 2 from J; bases not matched to a gene: 3. The CDR3 length is 15 residues. In regard to this clonotype: Its antigen is as yet unknown.

TCRdb re-called the 5' RACE reads through MiXCR, storing one row per CDR3 protein. The sample has approximately 340,000 distinct CDR3 sequences; 14% to 15% are singletons. V is TRBV5-1 and J is TRBJ2-3; TRBD2 matches at 9 bases. Material: blood, either unsorted or a sorted T cell fraction (not recorded which). The TCR comes from a male donor with ankylosing spondylitis or in good health (not recorded which). The CDR3 is CASSFTSGPTDTQYF. The DNA of the CDR3 is TGCGCCAGCAGCTTCACTAGCGGGCCCACAGATACGCAGTATTTT.